This TCR beta chain came from a study of blood T cell repertoires in COVID-19. V was cut by 0 bases and J by 12 bases, with 13 bases left in between. Germline CDR1 reads SGHRS; CDR2 reads YFSETQ. The CDR3 runs to 13 residues. Some clones are missing from TCRdb's copy, which holds only in-frame ones; the method was immunoSEQ multiplex PCR. The table has about 18,000 clones, 91% seen once. The receptor's source is a human donor in a cohort sampled during active COVID-19. Sequencing used peripheral blood. This sequence joins TRBV5-1 and TRBJ2-1; possible D gene TRBD1, 5 bases. As DNA, the CDR3 is TGCGCCAGCAGCTTGGACGTAGCAACAGGGCAGTTCTTC. Translating gives CASSLDVATGQFF.